This is a list of T cell receptor beta chains from one sample in a study of PD-1 blockade in classical Hodgkin lymphoma. Sequenced by immunoSEQ multiplex PCR; TCRdb stores in-frame clones only, minus some. This table has over 15,000 clones, around 84% appearing once. Material: peripheral blood mononuclear cells (PBMCs), obtained at baseline. The receptors were sampled from a human donor with classical Hodgkin lymphoma. Each CDR3 is given with its conserved first and last residue. Each record gives: V gene, CDR3 protein.

>TRBV6-1
CASSEAGRRETQYF
>TRBV11-2
CASSDSYGYTF
>TRBV11-2
CASSFVYRGNTEAFF
>TRBV6-5
CASSYSWTVLSYEQYF
>TRBV5-8
CASSLVGGWSYEQYF
>TRBV7-3
CASSLASGGADTQYF
>TRBV4-1
CASSQVPGMNTGELFF
>TRBV4-2
CASSQDSALGAETQYF
>TRBV18
CASSSSSDTQYF
>TRBV15
CATSRPGQPQHF
>TRBV4-1
CASSQDPTVNYGYTF
>TRBV4-1
CASSTGPRSGANVLTF
>TRBV30
CAWSVGQGVLTEKLFF
>TRBV12-5
CASGLVTGGIVGELFF
>TRBV7-3
CASSSIGGPDTQYF
>TRBV7-2
CASSLNAHFGNTIYF
>TRBV15
CATSPPRMNTEAFF
>TRBV6-5
CASSYTGETKTQYF
>TRBV7-6
CASSSLPGEKTQYF
>TRBV7-2
CASSTRQGPGNTIYF
>TRBV15
CATSTRVASRSGEQYF
>TRBV27
CASSFENSYSPLHF
>TRBV10-3
CAAQGATADTQYF
>TRBV19
CATSSGSWNTEAFF
>TRBV6-6
CASSRGVIYGYTF
>TRBV6-4
CASSDSWGRSTDTQYF
>TRBV9
CASSLSGRGSEQFF
>TRBV28
CASIPGRVQRPQHF
>TRBV7-2
CASSTPRDNKRFF
>TRBV6-5
CASRVGAGETQYF
>TRBV6-4
CASSGDTGELFF
>TRBV11-2
CASSSDRAETQYF
>TRBV7-7
CASSPDPGQGWETQYF
>TRBV19
CASSISHREDYGYTF
>TRBV7-9
CASSSPGPSNQPQHF
>TRBV7-8
CASSRDRVNEKLFF
>TRBV2
CASRGQGARGVQYF
>TRBV28
CASSPLAGELFF
>TRBV2
CASSEFWGQYNTEAFF
>TRBV11-2
CASSQTGGGETQYF